Each of the 14 T cell receptor beta chains below was sequenced from the same sample in a study of OX40 agonist ivuxolimab in advanced cancers. Sequencing was performed with immunoSEQ multiplex PCR; in TCRdb, only in-frame clones are kept and a portion is missing. The table lists approximately 94,000 clones, roughly 89% of them singletons. The sequencing used CD4+ or CD8+ T cells sorted from blood, collected in a trial of the OX40 agonist ivuxolimab. The receptors stem from an adult with an advanced solid tumor such as melanoma, head and neck, liver or kidney cancer.

The chain uses TRBV30 and TRBJ2-7, with 7 bases identical to TRBD1. Per the germline V gene, CDR1 is GTSNPN and CDR2 is SVGIG (reference sequence). V dropped 1 base and J dropped 4; count of bases not matched to a gene: 7. The CDR3 consists of 14 residues. This CDR3 reads CAWSAGTVGYEQYF. As DNA, the CDR3 is TGTGCCTGGAGTGCCGGGACAGTCGGTTACGAGCAGTACTTC.

The chain is built from TRBV19 and TRBJ2-3; TRBD1 aligns across 11 bases. Germline loops: CDR1 LNHDA, CDR2 SQIVND (reference sequence). Germline trimming cut 3 bases from V and 0 bases from J; bases unmatched to any gene: 5. The CDR3 is made up of 17 amino acids. CDR3 in amino acids: CASSIGTGGRSTDTQYF. CDR3 in DNA: TGTGCCAGTAGTATCGGGACAGGGGGACGTAGCACAGATACGCAGTATTTT. Combining the CDR3 with reference TRBV19 and TRBJ2-3 gives the whole variable domain DGGITQSPKYLFRKEGQNVTLSCEQNLNHDAMYWYRQDPGQGLRLIYYSQIVNDFQKGDIAEGYSVSREKKESFPLTVTSAQKNPTAFYLCASSIGTGGRSTDTQYFGPGTRLTVL.

This clone was seen once. The chain is built from TRBV29-1 and TRBJ2-2; the match to TRBD1 covers 9 bases. The CDR3 runs 13 residues. V was pared by 6 bases and J by 5 bases, with 4 bases of the junction left unmatched. Germline CDR1 is SQVTM and CDR2 is ANQGSEA. CDR3 protein: CSVRTGETGELFF. Here the CDR3 DNA reads TGCAGCGTAAGGACAGGGGAGACCGGGGAGCTGTTTTTT.

The CDR3 DNA reads as TGTGCCAGCAGTTCTTGGACACGGGATGGTCGTAATGGCTACACCTTC. It encodes CASSSWTRDGRNGYTF. The chain is built from TRBV6-5 and TRBJ1-2, with a weak D call TRBD1 (5 bases). The V gene lost 4 bases and the J gene lost 6 bases, with 21 bases spanning the gap. Germline CDR1 and CDR2: MNHEY and SVGAGI. The CDR3 is 16 residues long.

As DNA, the CDR3 is TGTGCCAGTAGTATAGATGCTCCGGGACAGGGGCCTATGAGCAATCAGCCCCAGCATTTT. Its protein product is CASSIDAPGQGPMSNQPQHF. This chain uses TRBV19 with TRBJ1-5; 10 bases line up with TRBD1. After removal of 0 bases from V and 1 base from J, the junction contained 12 bases not matched to a gene. Germline assignment: CDR1 LNHDA and CDR2 SQIVND (reference sequence). The length of the CDR3 is 20 residues.

The genes are TRBV11-2 and TRBJ2-2, with D possibly matching TRBD1 (6 bases). This CDR3 comprises 14 residues. CDR1 is SGHAT, CDR2 FQNNGV, per germline. V lost 2 bases to trimming and J lost 3 bases, with 7 bases between them. CDR3 loop: CASSLTGYTGELFF. CDR3 sequence (DNA): TGTGCCAGCAGCTTAACAGGGTACACCGGGGAGCTGTTTTTT. Full variable domain (outside the CDR3, taken from reference TRBV11-2 and TRBJ2-2): EAGVAQSPRYKIIEKRQSVAFWCNPISGHATLYWYQQILGQGPKLLIQFQNNGVVDDSQLPKDRFSAERLKGVDSTLKIQPAKLEDSAVYLCASSLTGYTGELFFGEGSRLTVL.

This chain joins TRBV28 and TRBJ1-3; D is perhaps TRBD1 (5 bases). V lost 3 bases, J lost 0 bases, and 12 bases lay in between. CDR1 and CDR2 (germline): MDHEN, SYDVKM. The CDR3 totals 16 residues. DNA of the CDR3: TGTGCCAGCAGTTTGCCTTCGACAGTCTCTGGAAACACCATATATTTT. This translates into CASSLPSTVSGNTIYF.

V is TRBV6-5 and J is TRBJ2-2; 9 bases map to TRBD2. J was trimmed by 4 bases and V by 6 bases; bases with no gene match: 6. There are 15 residues in the CDR3. CDR1 MNHEY and CDR2 SVGAGI come from the germline V gene. The CDR3 loop is CASRAAGGGTGELFF. The CDR3, as DNA: TGTGCCAGCAGGGCGGCGGGAGGGGGCACCGGGGAGCTGTTTTTT.

This chain joins TRBV5-6 and TRBJ1-3; TRBD1 agrees at 9 bases. This CDR3 is built from 15 residues. CDR1 is SGHDT and CDR2 is YYEEEE in the germline V gene. The ends lost 2 bases at V and 6 bases at J; junction bases unmatched: 6. The CDR3 loop is CASSFTGGGENTIYF. The DNA of the CDR3 is TGTGCCAGCAGCTTTACAGGGGGCGGCGAAAACACCATATATTTT.

The V call is TRBV7-2, the J call TRBJ2-5; 7 positions agree with TRBD2. This CDR3 contains 15 residues. CDR1 and CDR2 from the germline V gene are SGHTA and FQGNSA. Trimming cost V 2 bases and J 1 base; bases outside gene matches: 4. DNA for the CDR3: TGTGCCAGCAGCTTAAGCGGGAACCTCCAAGAGACCCAGTACTTC. Amino acid sequence: CASSLSGNLQETQYF.

This chain uses TRBV9 with TRBJ2-7, with 9 positions matching TRBD2. Germline loops: CDR1 SGDLS, CDR2 YYNGEE. This CDR3 is 16 amino acids long. The junction had 7 bases not matched to a gene; V was cut back by 0 bases and J by 3 bases. This CDR3 is CASSVGIAGEVYEQYF. Here the CDR3 DNA reads TGTGCCAGCAGCGTAGGGATAGCGGGAGAGGTCTACGAGCAGTACTTC.

This rearrangement joins TRBV11-3 to TRBJ1-4; TRBD1 aligns across 12 bases. CDR3 size: 15 residues. With 4 bases clipped from V and 8 bases from J, the junction kept 5 bases outside the gene matches. The germline V gene encodes CDR1 SGHNT and CDR2 YENEEA. Here the CDR3 reads CASSSGTGGFEKLFF. The CDR3 DNA reads TGTGCCAGCAGCTCTGGGACAGGGGGCTTCGAAAAACTGTTTTTT.

V gene TRBV1 combines with J gene TRBJ2-3; TRBD2, the table's D call, lacks a check against the DNA. TRBV1 is noted as a pseudogene. The CDR3 has 17 residues. CDR3 sequence reads: CTSRGGAGITSTDTQYF. The DNA of the CDR3 is TGCACCAGCAGAGGGGGAGCGGGGATAACTAGCACAGATACGCAGTATTTT.

This sequence joins TRBV7-2 and TRBJ1-1; D call uncertain. This CDR3 comprises 14 residues. Germline CDR1 is SGHTA and CDR2 is FQGNSA. V shed 1 base and J shed 6 bases, with 12 bases lying between them. The CDR3 loop reads CASSLVLGLPEAFF. DNA of the CDR3: TGTGCCAGCAGCTTAGTCCTAGGGCTGCCTGAAGCTTTCTTT.